This entry lists 20 T cell receptor beta chains sequenced from one sample in a study of T cells in women clearing cervical HPV infection. Sequencing used immunoSEQ multiplex PCR; TCRdb keeps in-frame clones, though not all of them. This repertoire includes around 19,000 clones. The sequenced sample consisted of blood buffy coat. Source of these receptors: a woman aged 18 to 75 with a cervical HPV16 infection that either progressed to CIN3+ or cleared (not recorded which).

As to this clone: The read ends 3 residues early relative to the CDR3; the germline J gene fills the gap. The rearrangement links TRBV4-1 to TRBJ2-6, with D perhaps matching TRBD1 (7 bases). The CDR3 consists of 16 residues. With 4 bases removed from V and 1 base from J, the gap between germline ends came to 11 bases. CDR1 MGHRA and CDR2 YSYEKL come from the germline V gene. CDR3 residues: CASSRRGQSGANVLTF. CDR3 bases read: TGCGCCAGCAGCCGGAGGGGACAGTCTGGGGCCAACGTC.

To note about this clone: The read ends 3 residues shy of where the CDR3 ends; the end is completed using the germline J gene. The chain couples TRBV28 to TRBJ2-1; possibly TRBD1 for D (5 bases). Deletions cut 0 bases from V and 6 bases from J, with 18 bases between. CDR1 is MDHEN, CDR2 SYDVKM, per germline. The CDR3 loop spans 17 amino acids. CDR3 DNA, as far as it was read: TGTGCCAGCAGTTTATGGGGTTCAGGGCTCACCCCCAATGAG. Protein sequence: CASSLWGSGLTPNE. The entire CDR3 is CASSLWGSGLTPNEQFF.

Remarks on this clone: The read halts 3 residues ahead of the CDR3 end, with the missing end drawn from the germline J gene. The gene calls are TRBV20-1 and TRBJ2-3; TRBD2 agrees at 7 bases. Unmatched junction bases numbered 8, after V lost 0 bases and J lost 2 bases. CDR1 and CDR2 from the germline V gene are DFQATT and SNEGSKA (reference sequence). CDR3 size: 16 residues. Partial CDR3 DNA: TGCAGTGCTAGAGATGGCCCGGGACTATCCACAGATACG. As protein: CSARDGPGLSTDT. The complete CDR3 protein is CSARDGPGLSTDTQYF.

About this clone itself: The observed sequence ends 3 residues before the CDR3 terminus, with the missing tail filled in from the germline J gene. This chain joins TRBV20-1 and TRBJ2-7, with TRBD2 as a possible D gene (7 bases). CDR1 and CDR2 from the germline V gene are DFQATT and SNEGSKA (reference sequence). The CDR3 loop spans 17 amino acids. Trimming shortened V by 0 bases and J by 2 bases, and 20 bases separated the two germline ends. CDR3 DNA, as far as it was read: TGCAGTGCTAGAGATCGGGGGGCGTCGCGGCGCCCCTACGAG. Protein sequence: CSARDRGASRRPYE. The full CDR3 protein is CSARDRGASRRPYEQYF.

Details on this clone: The read finishes 3 residues shy of the CDR3 end, and the germline J gene is used to complete it. The chain is built from TRBV19 and TRBJ2-7; a weak D match, TRBD1 (6 bases). Germline V gives CDR1 LNHDA, CDR2 SQIVND (reference sequence). V gave up 5 bases and J gave up 3 bases, with 11 bases separating them. This CDR3 contains 13 residues. The CDR3 region is CASSPGQSYEQYF. The CDR3 DNA, read in part, is TGTGCCAGTAGTCCCGGACAGAGCTACGAG. The whole variable domain, filled in from reference TRBV19 and TRBJ2-7, reads DGGITQSPKYLFRKEGQNVTLSCEQNLNHDAMYWYRQDPGQGLRLIYYSQIVNDFQKGDIAEGYSVSREKKESFPLTVTSAQKNPTAFYLCASSPGQSYEQYFGPGTRLTVT.

In regard to this clone: The read terminates 3 residues before the CDR3 end, so the remaining end is supplied by the germline J gene. The gene calls are TRBV7-9 and TRBJ2-5; 8 bases fit TRBD2. This CDR3 is built from 15 residues. The V and J ends lost 4 bases and 5 bases, in that order; junction bases with no gene match: 9. Germline values: CDR1 SEHNR, CDR2 FQNEAQ (reference sequence). CDR3 sequence reads: CASSWVVGGEETQYF. The covered CDR3 bases are TGTGCCAGCAGCTGGGTGGTCGGGGGGGAGGAGACC.

For this clone: The sequenced fragment ends 3 residues before the CDR3 boundary, so the rest is inferred from the germline J gene. This sequence joins TRBV5-1 and TRBJ1-5; no clear D gene. V was shortened by 0 bases and J by 7 bases, with 5 bases between the two germline ends. CDR1 SGHRS and CDR2 YFSETQ come from the germline V gene. The CDR3 is 12 residues long. Here the CDR3 reads CASSLEGQPQHF. Incomplete CDR3 DNA: TGCGCCAGCAGCTTGGAAGGGCAGCCC. The full variable domain, its missing parts supplied by reference TRBV5-1 and TRBJ1-5, is KAGVTQTPRYLIKTRGQQVTLSCSPISGHRSVSWYQQTPGQGLQFLFEYFSETQRNKGNFPGRFSGRQFSNSRSEMNVSTLELGDSALYLCASSLEGQPQHFGDGTRLSIL.

Comment on this clone: With the read ending 3 residues before the CDR3 end, the germline J gene is used to fill in that end. This sequence joins TRBV5-1 and TRBJ2-2, with TRBD2 as a possible D gene (5 bases). CDR3 size: 14 residues. Looked up from germline, CDR1 is SGHRS and CDR2 is YFSETQ. The CDR3 DNA, read in part, is TGCGCCAGCAGCCGGGGAGATTCTCAGGAAAAG. It encodes CASSRGDSQEK. The entire CDR3 sequence reads CASSRGDSQEKLFF. The whole variable domain, remainder taken from reference TRBV5-1 and TRBJ2-2, is KAGVTQTPRYLIKTRGQQVTLSCSPISGHRSVSWYQQTPGQGLQFLFEYFSETQRNKGNFPGRFSGRQFSNSRSEMNVSTLELGDSALYLCASSRGDSQEKLFFGEGSRLTVL.

About this clone itself: The CDR3 end falls 3 residues outside the read, so it is completed with the germline J gene. The chain recombines TRBV4-1 with TRBJ1-4; 8 bases line up with TRBD1. CDR3 length: 13 amino acids. V lost 5 bases to trimming and J lost 7 bases; unmatched junction nucleotides: 3. Germline CDR1 and CDR2: MGHRA and YSYEKL. The CDR3 DNA, read in part, is TGCGCCAGCAGCTTCACAGGGGGTGAAAAA. Residues: CASSFTGGEK. The full-length CDR3 reads as CASSFTGGEKLFF.

Note on this clone: With the read ending 3 residues before the CDR3 end, the germline J gene is used to fill in that end. This rearrangement joins TRBV7-3 to TRBJ2-2, with 10 bases identical to TRBD2. This CDR3 contains 16 residues. The ends lost 2 bases at V and 0 bases at J; junction bases unmatched: 0. Germline V gene lookup returns CDR1 SGHTA and CDR2 FQGTGA. The sequenced part of the CDR3 DNA is TGTGCCAGCAGCTTACTAGCGGGGGCGAACACCGGGGAG. Protein: CASSLLAGANTGE. The whole CDR3 is CASSLLAGANTGELFF.

Concerning this clone itself: The read terminates 3 residues ahead of where the CDR3 ends, so the germline J gene completes it. This chain uses TRBV7-3 with TRBJ2-2; D is unresolved. This CDR3 spans 13 amino acids. Germline assignment: CDR1 SGHTA and CDR2 FQGTGA. V was cut by 5 bases and J by 3 bases, with 7 bases left in between. CDR3 sequence: CASSATHTGELFF. CDR3 DNA (partial): TGTGCCAGCAGCGCTACCCACACCGGGGAG.

In the case of this clone: Read data end 3 residues before the CDR3 end; the end is taken from the germline J gene. The chain joins TRBV7-8 to TRBJ2-1; no definite D call. V was clipped by 1 base and J by 0 bases, with 7 bases between them. Germline-derived CDR1 and CDR2 are SGHVS and FQNEAQ. The CDR3 is made up of 15 amino acids. Partial CDR3 DNA: TGTGCCAGCAGCTTAGTGGCTGCCTCCTACAATGAG. Residues: CASSLVAASYNE. The complete CDR3 protein is CASSLVAASYNEQFF.

A remark on this clone: The sequence runs out 3 residues before the end of the CDR3; the remainder is reconstructed from the germline J gene. J is TRBJ1-5 and V is TRBV7-8, with D possibly TRBD1 on 5 matching bases. The CDR3 loop spans 16 amino acids. The germline gives CDR1 SGHVS, CDR2 FQNEAQ. Trimming cost V 2 bases and J 0 bases, with 11 bases left between them. The CDR3 reads CASSLSGSFSNQPQHF. CDR3 DNA, as far as it was read: TGTGCCAGCAGCTTATCAGGGTCCTTTAGCAATCAGCCC.

Concerning this clone: Read coverage stops 3 residues before the CDR3 terminus; the germline J gene supplies the remainder. This chain uses TRBV29-1 with TRBJ2-3, with 7 bases fitting TRBD2. J gave up 2 bases and V 3 bases, and 8 bases lay outside the gene matches. CDR1 is SQVTM, CDR2 ANQGSEA, per germline. The CDR3 is 15 amino acids. CDR3 bases read: TGCAGCGTTGACTCGCGGGGAGGGCCCACAGATACG. Translation gives CSVDSRGGPTDT. The full CDR3 protein reads CSVDSRGGPTDTQYF.

Points on this clone: Coverage ceases 3 residues before the CDR3 finishes, and the germline J gene fills in the end. The genes are TRBV6-2 or TRBV6-3 and TRBJ1-2; TRBD1 matches 7 bases. The V gene's germline CDR1 is MNHEY and CDR2 SVGEGT. The CDR3 covers 14 residues. The CDR3 here is CASRGTVATYDYTF. The DNA read from the CDR3 is TGTGCCAGCAGGGGGACAGTGGCTACCTACGAC.

Comments on this clone: The DNA ends 3 residues before the CDR3 does, and the rest of the CDR3 is filled in from the germline J gene. The chain couples TRBV24-1 to TRBJ2-3; 7 positions agree with TRBD1. After removal of 9 bases from V and 4 bases from J, the junction contained 6 bases not matched to a gene. The CDR3 has 13 amino acids. Germline CDR1 reads KGHDR; CDR2 reads SFDVKD. The CDR3 region is CATGRQGADTQYF. The part of the CDR3 DNA that was read is TGTGCCACCGGGAGACAGGGCGCAGATACG.

About this clone: The read finishes 3 residues shy of the CDR3 end, and the germline J gene is used to complete it. The V gene is TRBV20-1, the J gene TRBJ2-3, with 9 bases matching TRBD1. The CDR3 covers 15 residues. V lost 6 bases, J lost 2 bases, and 9 bases stayed unmatched. In germline, CDR1 is DFQATT, CDR2 SNEGSKA (reference sequence). CDR3 DNA, as far as it was read: TGCAGTGCAAACGGACAGGGGTTTCTCACAGATACG. Encoded protein: CSANGQGFLTDT. The full-length CDR3 reads as CSANGQGFLTDTQYF.

On this clone itself: The read ends 3 residues before the CDR3 terminus; that terminus is restored from the germline J gene. The genes are TRBV2 and TRBJ1-6, with D perhaps TRBD1 (5 bases). The germline V gene has CDR1 SNHLY and CDR2 FYNNEI. The CDR3 extends over 12 amino acids. CDR3 region: CASREDTVPLHF. CDR3 DNA (partial): TGTGCCAGCAGGGAGGACACGGTCCCC.

Of note for this clone: The read ends 3 residues shy of where the CDR3 ends; the end is completed using the germline J gene. The chain links TRBV7-6 to TRBJ1-1; 7 positions agree with TRBD1. Trimming took 5 bases from V and 4 from J; bases not matched to a gene: 13. The CDR3 has 16 amino acids. Germline loops: CDR1 SGHVS, CDR2 FNYEAQ. The CDR3 bases that were read are TGTGCCAGCAGCCCACAGACAGGGTATGTGGCCACTGAA. Amino acids: CASSPQTGYVATE. The whole CDR3 sequence is CASSPQTGYVATEAFF.

Notes on this clone: The DNA ends 3 residues before the CDR3 does, and the rest of the CDR3 is filled in from the germline J gene. The V and J genes are TRBV2 and TRBJ2-7, with a weak D call TRBD1 (5 bases). CDR1 SNHLY and CDR2 FYNNEI come from the germline V gene. CDR3 length: 13 amino acids. The V end lost 4 bases, the J end lost 1 base, and 8 bases lay between the germline ends. The CDR3 sequence is CASSGGESYEQYF. The sequenced part of the CDR3 DNA is TGTGCCAGCAGTGGGGGCGAGTCCTACGAG.